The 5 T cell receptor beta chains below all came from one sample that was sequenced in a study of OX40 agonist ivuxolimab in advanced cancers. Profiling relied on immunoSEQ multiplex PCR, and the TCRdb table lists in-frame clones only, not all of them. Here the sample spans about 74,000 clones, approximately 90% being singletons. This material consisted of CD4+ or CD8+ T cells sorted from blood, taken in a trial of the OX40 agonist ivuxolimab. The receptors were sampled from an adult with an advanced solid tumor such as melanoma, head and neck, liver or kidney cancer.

The CDR3 region is CASSFQASSYEQYF. CDR3 sequence (DNA): TGTGCCAGCAGCTTCCAGGCGAGCTCCTACGAGCAGTACTTC. V gene TRBV5-4 combines with J gene TRBJ2-7; D is unclear. Trimming took off 2 bases at V and 0 bases at J, with 9 bases between the two ends. The CDR3 runs to 14 residues. Germline CDR1 reads SGHNT; CDR2 reads YYREEE (reference sequence).

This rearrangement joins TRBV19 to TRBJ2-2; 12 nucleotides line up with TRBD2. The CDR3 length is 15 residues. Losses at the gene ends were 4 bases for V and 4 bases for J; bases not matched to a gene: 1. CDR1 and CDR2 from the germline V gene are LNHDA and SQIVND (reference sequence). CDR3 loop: CASSRTSGTTGELFF. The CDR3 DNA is TGTGCCAGTAGTAGGACTAGCGGGACCACCGGGGAGCTGTTTTTT.

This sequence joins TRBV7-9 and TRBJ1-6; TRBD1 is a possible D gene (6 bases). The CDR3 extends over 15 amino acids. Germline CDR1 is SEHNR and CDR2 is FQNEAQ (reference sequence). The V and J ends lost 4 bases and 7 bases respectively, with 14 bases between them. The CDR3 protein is CASSSSTGLNSPLHF. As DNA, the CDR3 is TGTGCCAGCAGCTCTTCTACAGGGTTAAATTCACCCCTCCACTTT.

CDR3 DNA sequence: TGTGCCAGCAGCCCGGGACAGAACACCGGGGAGCTGTTTTTT. Translated: CASSPGQNTGELFF. The V gene is TRBV9, the J gene TRBJ2-2, with a tentative D call TRBD1 (6 bases). V was trimmed by 4 bases and J by 1 base, leaving 8 bases between them. CDR1 SGDLS and CDR2 YYNGEE come from the germline V gene. The CDR3 consists of 14 residues.

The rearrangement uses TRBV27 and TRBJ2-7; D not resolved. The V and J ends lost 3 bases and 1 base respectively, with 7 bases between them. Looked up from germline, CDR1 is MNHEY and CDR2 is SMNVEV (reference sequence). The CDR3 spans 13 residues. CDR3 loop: CASSFASSYEQYF. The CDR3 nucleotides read TGTGCCAGCAGTTTTGCGTCGTCCTACGAGCAGTACTTC.